This T cell receptor (beta chain) stems from a study of blood T cell repertoires in COVID-19. Looking at the study overall: The analysed material was cDNA or gDNA that came from T cells, B-cell-depleted T cells, or PBMCs.

Profiled with immunoSEQ multiplex PCR; TCRdb holds only in-frame clones, not every one. The table shows 150,000 to 200,000 clones, with 79% occurring only once. The sequenced sample consisted of peripheral blood. The TCR sequence derives from an older woman with COVID-19, enrolled during active disease.

CDR3 in amino acids: CASSLDRVEDTQYF. In nucleotides, the CDR3 is TGTGCCAGCAGCTTAGATCGGGTTGAGGATACGCAGTATTTT. This chain links TRBV11-2 with TRBJ2-3, with D unclear. V was shortened by 0 bases and J by 6 bases, with 10 bases between the two germline ends. The CDR3 covers 14 residues. CDR1 and CDR2 from the germline V gene are SGHAT and FQNNGV.